These 25 T cell receptor beta chains were sequenced from one sample in a study of T cells in Graves' hyperthyroidism and ophthalmopathy. Researchers took RNA transcripts and amplified the TCR beta CDR3 regions from them. Primed by the HTBI set, a first-round RT-PCR was run on the TCR CDR3. MiXCR, run by TCRdb on the multiplex PCR reads, gives a single entry per CDR3 protein. The table includes around 200,000 distinct CDR3 sequences, over 15% detected once. Sequencing was carried out using blood. Receptors were obtained from a woman between 45 and 60 years old with Graves' hyperthyroidism.

This clonotype was detected ten times or more. The chain links TRBV9 to TRBJ1-2; possible D gene TRBD1, 5 bases. The germline CDR1 and CDR2 sequences are SGDLS and YYNGEE. The germline V and J ends were trimmed by 4 bases and 13 bases, with 14 bases remaining between them. The CDR3 is made up of 11 amino acids. The CDR3 is CASSSGSRATF. As DNA, the CDR3 is TGTGCCAGCAGCTCGGGATCCAGGGCCACCTTC.

This sequence joins TRBV2 and TRBJ2-1; D possibly corresponds to TRBD2 (6 bases). Trimming took 4 bases from V and 9 from J, leaving 19 bases between them. Germline CDR1 SNHLY, CDR2 FYNNEI. This CDR3 spans 15 amino acids. The CDR3: CASSAIQGKGGEQFF. The CDR3, as DNA: TGTGCCAGCAGTGCAATCCAAGGGAAGGGAGGTGAGCAGTTCTTC.

This clonotype came up many times. The chain is built from TRBV6-1 and TRBJ2-7; weak D call: TRBD1 (5 bases). V dropped 6 bases and J dropped 3 bases, with 18 bases sitting between them. The germline gives CDR1 MNHNS, CDR2 SASEGT. CDR3 size: 15 residues. The CDR3 here is CASRVLEGQGYEQYF. CDR3 DNA: TGTGCCAGCAGAGTGCTAGAAGGGCAGGGCTACGAGCAGTACTTC.

This clonotype was found many times. The chain couples TRBV7-9 to TRBJ2-7; 9 bases are a match to TRBD1. The CDR3 extends over 15 amino acids. CDR1 is SEHNR and CDR2 is FQNEAQ in the germline V gene (reference sequence). V lost 5 bases to trimming and J lost 3 bases; unmatched junction nucleotides: 8. In DNA form, the CDR3 reads TGTGCCAGCAGCACCGGGACAGGGTACCACTACGAGCAGTACTTC. Its translation is CASSTGTGYHYEQYF.

The chain links TRBV25-1 to TRBJ2-1; D gene unclear. The CDR3 is 14 amino acids. V was pared by 4 bases and J by 7 bases, with 14 bases between. In germline, CDR1 is MGHDK, CDR2 SYGVNS. As DNA, the CDR3 is TGTGCCAGCAGTGTCGGGTTATTCGTGAATGAGCAGTTCTTC. Protein sequence: CASSVGLFVNEQFF.

This clonotype was detected ten times or more. The rearrangement uses TRBV6-1 and TRBJ2-1; TRBD1 agrees at 11 bases. The CDR3 runs 15 residues. Trimming at V came to 0 bases and at J to 7 bases, leaving 2 bases not matched to a gene. Germline V gene lookup returns CDR1 MNHNS and CDR2 SASEGT. The CDR3 reads CASSEAGQGVNEQFF. CDR3 coding DNA: TGTGCCAGCAGTGAAGCGGGACAGGGGGTAAATGAGCAGTTCTTC.

The chain links TRBV18 to TRBJ2-3; 8 bases fit TRBD2. V was clipped by 6 bases and J by 6 bases; unmatched bases: 11. Germline V gives CDR1 KGHSH, CDR2 LQKENI. The CDR3 has 15 residues. The chain's CDR3 is CASSTTSGRVDTQYF. The CDR3, as DNA: TGTGCCAGCTCGACTACTAGCGGCCGCGTGGATACGCAGTATTTT. Complete variable domain (other parts from reference TRBV18 and TRBJ2-3): NAGVMQNPRHLVRRRGQEARLRCSPMKGHSHVYWYRQLPEEGLKFMVYLQKENIIDESGMPKERFSAEFPKEGPSILRIQQVVRGDSAAYFCASSTTSGRVDTQYFGPGTRLTVL.

This clonotype has at least ten counts. The chain has TRBV7-9 and TRBJ2-5; weak D call: TRBD2 (5 bases). Trimming removed 1 base at V and 7 bases at J, with 10 bases between. The germline gives CDR1 SEHNR, CDR2 FQNEAQ (reference sequence). This CDR3 contains 13 residues. The CDR3 sequence: CASSLGTWGTQYF. DNA for the CDR3: TGTGCCAGCAGCTTAGGGACTTGGGGGACCCAGTACTTC.

The chain links TRBV5-5 to TRBJ2-7; no clear D. There are 14 residues in the CDR3. Looked up from germline, CDR1 is SGHKS and CDR2 is YYEKEE (reference sequence). V lost 3 bases to trimming and J lost 4 bases, with 14 bases between them. CDR3 residues: CASSSPSTVYEQYF. In DNA, the CDR3 is TGTGCCAGCAGCTCCCCCTCTACGGTGTACGAGCAGTACTTC.

This clonotype was seen ten or more times. The chain combines TRBV6-1 with TRBJ2-5; no reliable D call. Trimming left V 5 bases short and J 0 bases short, with 13 bases between. The V gene's germline CDR1 is MNHNS and CDR2 SASEGT. This CDR3 comprises 15 residues. Written as DNA, the CDR3 is TGTGCCAGCAGTCCTAATACATGGGACCAAGAGACCCAGTACTTC. Translating gives CASSPNTWDQETQYF.

The genes are TRBV4-2 and TRBJ1-2, with 11 bases matching TRBD1. Germline V gene data show CDR1 as LGHNA and CDR2 as YNFKEQ. V was clipped by 4 bases and J by 7 bases; unmatched bases: 5. CDR3 length: 14 residues. In nucleotides, the CDR3 is TGTGCCAGCAGCCGGACAGGGGGCATCTCTGGCTACACCTTC. Encoded protein: CASSRTGGISGYTF.

This clonotype has ten or more counts. This sequence joins TRBV5-1 and TRBJ2-3; D perhaps matches TRBD2 (6 bases). Germline V lookup: CDR1 SGHRS, CDR2 YFSETQ. CDR3 length equals 13 residues. The V end was cut by 5 bases, the J end by 5 bases, with 12 bases between. For the CDR3, the DNA is TGCGCCAGCAGTTGGCAGGGAGGAGATACGCAGTATTTT. Translated, it gives CASSWQGGDTQYF.

In its sample, this clonotype was seen many times. This chain uses TRBV7-2 with TRBJ2-7, with TRBD2 as a possible D gene (6 bases). V lost 0 bases and J lost 4, with 10 bases in between. The CDR3 spans 14 residues. Germline lookup yields CDR1 SGHTA and CDR2 FQGNSA. CDR3 DNA: TGTGCCAGCAGCTTAGCGGAGGGGACTTACGAGCAGTACTTC. Its translation is CASSLAEGTYEQYF.

This clonotype appeared many times. The rearrangement uses TRBV5-6 and TRBJ2-2, with D perhaps matching TRBD2 (7 bases). This CDR3 is built from 16 residues. CDR1 is SGHDT and CDR2 is YYEEEE in the germline V gene. V was shortened by 0 bases and J by 3 bases, with 12 bases between the two germline ends. This CDR3 is CASSLAGEGDTGELFF. The DNA of the CDR3 is TGTGCCAGCAGCTTGGCCGGGGAGGGGGACACCGGGGAGCTGTTTTTT.

This clonotype was counted at least ten times. The chain has TRBV6-2 or TRBV6-3 and TRBJ2-7, with D possibly matching TRBD1 (8 bases). Germline CDR1 reads MNHEY; CDR2 reads SVGEGT. There are 15 residues in the CDR3. Trimming removed 8 bases from V and 4 bases from J, with 21 bases in between. For the CDR3, the DNA is TGTGCCAGCGGGCGCGGGAGCAGGGGGCGGTACGAGCAGTACTTC. Translated: CASGRGSRGRYEQYF.

In this sample, this clonotype turned up a few times. The genes are TRBV4-3 and TRBJ1-3, with D possibly matching TRBD1 (5 bases). CDR1 is LGHNA and CDR2 is YSLEER in the germline V gene. The CDR3 is 18 amino acids. V was cut by 0 bases and J by 4 bases, with 19 bases left in between. CDR3 amino acids: CASSQDRQGGPAGNTIYF. The CDR3 DNA reads TGCGCCAGCAGCCAAGATCGGCAGGGAGGTCCTGCAGGAAACACCATATATTTT.

In regard to this clonotype: Its ends do not fully match the called genes, so a read error is possible. This CDR3 reads CVSSPRGERTGELFF. Here the CDR3 DNA reads TGTGTCAGCTCACCAAGGGGGGAGCGCACCGGGGAGCTGTTTTTT. This rearrangement joins TRBV18 to TRBJ2-2; D tentatively fits TRBD1 or TRBD2 (6 bases each). CDR3 length equals 15 residues. CDR1 KGHSH and CDR2 LQKENI come from the germline V gene.

This clonotype has at least ten counts. The CDR3 reads CASSFTGQSNQPQHF. CDR3 coding DNA: TGTGCCAGCAGTTTCACGGGACAGAGCAATCAGCCCCAGCATTTT. This chain connects TRBV6-1 to TRBJ1-5; 7 bases line up with TRBD1. The V gene end was trimmed by 5 bases and the J gene end by 1 base; junction bases not matched to a gene: 5. The CDR3 extends over 15 amino acids. Germline V gene data show CDR1 as MNHNS and CDR2 as SASEGT.

This clonotype was seen ten or more times. J is TRBJ2-5 and V is TRBV7-6; D uncertain. Trimming left V 0 bases short and J 3 bases short, with 11 bases between. The germline gives CDR1 SGHVS, CDR2 FNYEAQ. CDR3 length: 15 residues. The DNA for the CDR3 is TGTGCCAGCAGCTTAGCCCCGGACCGAAAAGAGACCCAGTACTTC. Translating gives CASSLAPDRKETQYF.

This clonotype was found many times. This sequence joins TRBV15 and TRBJ1-2; D gene ambiguous. V lost 0 bases, J lost 7 bases, and 15 bases lay in between. From germline, CDR1 is LNHNV and CDR2 YYDKDF (reference sequence). The CDR3 length is 15 residues. CDR3 loop: CATSRDRAGVFGYTF. The CDR3 DNA sequence: TGTGCCACCAGCAGAGATAGGGCGGGAGTCTTTGGCTACACCTTC.

This clonotype was seen ten or more times. The chain links TRBV6-1 to TRBJ1-1; a weak D match, TRBD1 (6 bases). This CDR3 region has 15 residues. V gave up 3 bases and J gave up 0 bases, with 11 bases separating them. Per the germline V gene, CDR1 is MNHNS and CDR2 is SASEGT. The CDR3 DNA reads TGTGCCAGCAGTGACCGGGACAACATGAACACTGAAGCTTTCTTT. Translated: CASSDRDNMNTEAFF.

CDR3 DNA: TGCGCCAGCAGCACCCAAGGGACAGGAGACCCGAACAATGAGCAGTTCTTC. Amino acid sequence: CASSTQGTGDPNNEQFF. The chain is built from TRBV5-1 and TRBJ2-1; 8 bases agree with TRBD1. The CDR3 runs to 17 residues. Per germline, CDR1 SGHRS and CDR2 YFSETQ. With V trimmed by 4 bases and J by 5 bases, 14 bases remained unmatched.

This clonotype was observed a few times. It may be a read error: a sequence one base away is much more abundant. The chain is built from TRBV27 and TRBJ1-5; perhaps TRBD1 as D (5 bases). This CDR3 region has 14 residues. CDR1 is MNHEY, CDR2 SMNVEV, per germline (reference sequence). CDR3 sequence (DNA): TGTGCCAGCAGTTTGAGGGGTAGCAATCAGCCCCGGCATTTT. This codes for CASSLRGSNQPRHF.

The V gene is TRBV19, the J gene TRBJ1-5; possible D gene TRBD1, 6 bases. Per the germline V gene, CDR1 is LNHDA and CDR2 is SQIVND (reference sequence). This CDR3 is built from 14 residues. V lost 2 bases, J lost 4 bases, and 9 bases lay in between. The chain's CDR3 is CASSILTGNQPQHF. CDR3 bases: TGTGCCAGTAGTATACTCACAGGGAATCAGCCCCAGCATTTT.

This clonotype was counted ten times or more. V usage is TRBV12-3 or TRBV12-4 and J usage is TRBJ1-5, with TRBD1 identical over 7 bases. This CDR3 region has 15 residues. The V gene end was trimmed by 5 bases and the J gene end by 3 bases; junction bases not matched to a gene: 7. As DNA, the CDR3 is TGTGCCAGCAGTCCAGGGGGTGGGCCCAATCAGCCCCAGCATTTT. It codes for CASSPGGGPNQPQHF.